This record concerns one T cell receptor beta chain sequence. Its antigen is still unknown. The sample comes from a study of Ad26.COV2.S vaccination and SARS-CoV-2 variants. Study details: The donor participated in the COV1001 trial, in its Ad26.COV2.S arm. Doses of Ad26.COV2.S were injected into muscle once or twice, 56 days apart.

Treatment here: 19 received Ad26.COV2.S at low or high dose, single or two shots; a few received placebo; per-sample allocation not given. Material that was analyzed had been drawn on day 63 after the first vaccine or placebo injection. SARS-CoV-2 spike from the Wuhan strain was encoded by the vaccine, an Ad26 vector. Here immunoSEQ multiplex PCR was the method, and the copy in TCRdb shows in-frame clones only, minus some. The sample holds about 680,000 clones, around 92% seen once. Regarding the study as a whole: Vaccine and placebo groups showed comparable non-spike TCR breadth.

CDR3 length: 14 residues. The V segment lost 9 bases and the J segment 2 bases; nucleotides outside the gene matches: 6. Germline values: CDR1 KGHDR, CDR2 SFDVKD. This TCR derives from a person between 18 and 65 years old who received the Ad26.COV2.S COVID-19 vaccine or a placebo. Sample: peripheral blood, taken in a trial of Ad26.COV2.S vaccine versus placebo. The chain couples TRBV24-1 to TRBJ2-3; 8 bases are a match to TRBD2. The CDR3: CATSGSGATDTQYF. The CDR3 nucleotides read TGTGCCACCTCAGGTAGCGGGGCCACAGATACGCAGTATTTT.